Listed below are T cell receptor beta chains from one sample, sequenced in a study of blood T cell repertoires in COVID-19. Here immunoSEQ multiplex PCR was the method, and the copy in TCRdb shows in-frame clones only, minus some. The repertoire holds around 180,000 clones, around 80% seen once, with 10% to 15% in the top ten. Sequencing was done on a sample of peripheral blood. Source of these receptors: a woman over 75 with COVID-19, enrolled during active disease. The CDR3 runs from the conserved cysteine through the conserved F or W. Each record gives: V gene, D gene, J gene, clone size, CDR3 DNA, CDR3 protein. A D gene is named only where the DNA matches it firmly. A row's size may be missing; if present it is once, few, many or a size class.

v_gene: TRBV28
d_gene: TRBD2
j_gene: TRBJ2-7
abundance: -
CDR3nt: TGTGCCAGCAGTCCACCGGGACTAGAGTCCTACGAGCAGTACTTC
CDR3aa: CASSPPGLESYEQYF

v_gene: TRBV7-8
d_gene: TRBD1
j_gene: TRBJ2-6
abundance: -
CDR3nt: TGTGCCAGCAGCTTCCGGGACAGGGACAACTCTGGGGCCAACGTCCTGACTTTC
CDR3aa: CASSFRDRDNSGANVLTF

v_gene: TRBV24-1
d_gene: -
j_gene: TRBJ2-1
abundance: few
CDR3nt: TGTGCCACCAGTGATTGGGCTCCAAACAATGAGCAGTTCTTC
CDR3aa: CATSDWAPNNEQFF

v_gene: TRBV7-7
d_gene: -
j_gene: TRBJ2-5
abundance: -
CDR3nt: TGTGCTAGCAGCTTAGCCGGGTGGGAGACCCAGTACTTC
CDR3aa: CASSLAGWETQYF

v_gene: TRBV7-2
d_gene: -
j_gene: TRBJ2-3
abundance: -
CDR3nt: TGTGCCAGCAGAAGGGACTTCGGCGCAGATACGCAGTATTTT
CDR3aa: CASRRDFGADTQYF

v_gene: TRBV13
d_gene: TRBD1
j_gene: TRBJ1-2
abundance: -
CDR3nt: TGTGCCAGCAGCCGGGACAGGGGATTGAACTATGGCTACACCTTC
CDR3aa: CASSRDRGLNYGYTF

v_gene: TRBV5-1
d_gene: TRBD1
j_gene: TRBJ2-6
abundance: -
CDR3nt: TGCGCCAGCTCGGACAGGGGGCTATCGGCGTTGGGGGCCAACGTCCTGACTTTC
CDR3aa: CASSDRGLSALGANVLTF

v_gene: TRBV4-3
d_gene: -
j_gene: TRBJ2-3
abundance: -
CDR3nt: TGCGCCAGCAGCCAAGTTGGTAGCGTATACACAGATACGCAGTATTTT
CDR3aa: CASSQVGSVYTDTQYF

v_gene: TRBV16
d_gene: TRBD1
j_gene: TRBJ1-2
abundance: -
CDR3nt: TGTGCCAGCAGCCAATCCGGACAGGGGCTCTACTATGGCTACACCTTC
CDR3aa: CASSQSGQGLYYGYTF

v_gene: TRBV5-1
d_gene: -
j_gene: TRBJ2-3
abundance: -
CDR3nt: TGCGCCAGCAGCTTGGTGGGGGCAACAGATACGCAGTATTTT
CDR3aa: CASSLVGATDTQYF

v_gene: TRBV14
d_gene: -
j_gene: TRBJ1-6
abundance: -
CDR3nt: TGTGCCAGCAGCCGCGTCCTAGGTGAAGTCTCACCCCTCCACTTT
CDR3aa: CASSRVLGEVSPLHF

v_gene: TRBV5-1
d_gene: -
j_gene: TRBJ2-7
abundance: -
CDR3nt: TGCGCCAGCAGCTTGGAGGCAGGGTCATACTACGAGCAGTACTTC
CDR3aa: CASSLEAGSYYEQYF

v_gene: TRBV2
d_gene: -
j_gene: TRBJ1-2
abundance: -
CDR3nt: TGTGCCAGCAGGGGGGGTACGGATGGCTACACCTTC
CDR3aa: CASRGGTDGYTF

v_gene: TRBV7-8
d_gene: -
j_gene: TRBJ1-6
abundance: -
CDR3nt: TGTGCCAGCAGCCTAGGGCGGGGGACGGGGTCACCCCTCCACTTT
CDR3aa: CASSLGRGTGSPLHF

v_gene: TRBV19
d_gene: -
j_gene: TRBJ2-6
abundance: -
CDR3nt: TGTGCCAGTAGTATAGATTCGGCGCGGATCATCTCTGGGGCCAACGTCCTGACTTTC
CDR3aa: CASSIDSARIISGANVLTF

v_gene: TRBV3-1/TRBV3-2
d_gene: -
j_gene: TRBJ1-6
abundance: few
CDR3nt: TGTGCCAGCAGCCAAGCAGGGGTTACTAGTTCACCCCTCCACTTT
CDR3aa: CASSQAGVTSSPLHF

v_gene: TRBV28
d_gene: -
j_gene: TRBJ2-3
abundance: -
CDR3nt: TGTGCCAGCAGGTCCGACAACACAGATACGCAGTATTTT
CDR3aa: CASRSDNTDTQYF

v_gene: TRBV19
d_gene: -
j_gene: TRBJ1-3
abundance: -
CDR3nt: TGTGCCAGTAGTGCCGGGGTCTCTGGAAACACCATATATTTT
CDR3aa: CASSAGVSGNTIYF

v_gene: TRBV12-5
d_gene: TRBD1
j_gene: TRBJ1-1
abundance: -
CDR3nt: TGTGCTAGTTACCACAGGGGCCCTGAAGCTTTCTTT
CDR3aa: CASYHRGPEAFF

v_gene: TRBV19
d_gene: -
j_gene: TRBJ2-7
abundance: -
CDR3nt: TGTGCCAGTAGCCGGGGGACAGTAACCTACGAGCAGTACTTC
CDR3aa: CASSRGTVTYEQYF

v_gene: TRBV6-5
d_gene: -
j_gene: TRBJ1-1
abundance: -
CDR3nt: TGTGCCAGCAGTTACTTCAGGAACACTGAAGCTTTCTTT
CDR3aa: CASSYFRNTEAFF

v_gene: TRBV19
d_gene: -
j_gene: TRBJ2-2
abundance: -
CDR3nt: TGTGCCAGTAGTAGCCAGGGGCACACCGGGGAGCTGTTTTTT
CDR3aa: CASSSQGHTGELFF

v_gene: TRBV3-1/TRBV3-2
d_gene: -
j_gene: TRBJ1-1
abundance: few
CDR3nt: TGTGCCAGCAGCCAAGGGGTTTGGGCAGCTTTCTTT
CDR3aa: CASSQGVWAAFF

v_gene: TRBV7-6
d_gene: TRBD2
j_gene: TRBJ2-2
abundance: -
CDR3nt: TGTGCCAGCAGCTTGACTAGCGGGAGAGGGACCGGGGAGCTGTTTTTT
CDR3aa: CASSLTSGRGTGELFF

v_gene: TRBV19
d_gene: TRBD2
j_gene: TRBJ2-3
abundance: many
CDR3nt: TGTGCCAGTATTGTGCTAGCGGGAGGGCCTGAGTCAGATACGCAGTATTTT
CDR3aa: CASIVLAGGPESDTQYF

v_gene: TRBV6-1
d_gene: TRBD1
j_gene: TRBJ1-1
abundance: -
CDR3nt: TGTGCCAGCAGTGCTTACAGGGGGCGCGAAGGGACTGAAGCTTTCTTT
CDR3aa: CASSAYRGREGTEAFF

v_gene: TRBV11-2
d_gene: -
j_gene: TRBJ2-7
abundance: -
CDR3nt: TGTGCCAGCAGCTTAGAAATAGTAGCCTACGAGCAGTACTTC
CDR3aa: CASSLEIVAYEQYF